This T cell receptor (beta chain) was sequenced for a study of graft-versus-host responses after intestinal transplantation. The CDR3 runs to 13 residues. Trimming removed 6 bases from V and 7 bases from J; junction bases left unmatched: 6. Looked up from germline, CDR1 is MNHEY and CDR2 is SVGAGI. Libraries were prepared by immunoSEQ multiplex PCR; TCRdb keeps only in-frame clonotypes and omits some of them. The sample lists about 70,000 clones; about 90% were seen once. In the case of this clone: Its antigen is still unknown.

This specimen was unstimulated CD8+ T cells sorted from spleen or lymph node cells, taken before transplant. This TCR was sampled from a human donor who was the organ donor for an intestinal transplant. The chain has TRBV6-5 and TRBJ1-3; 7 bases fit TRBD1. The DNA for the CDR3 is TGTGCCAGCAGACAGGGGTGGCTGAACACCATATATTTT. This encodes CASRQGWLNTIYF.